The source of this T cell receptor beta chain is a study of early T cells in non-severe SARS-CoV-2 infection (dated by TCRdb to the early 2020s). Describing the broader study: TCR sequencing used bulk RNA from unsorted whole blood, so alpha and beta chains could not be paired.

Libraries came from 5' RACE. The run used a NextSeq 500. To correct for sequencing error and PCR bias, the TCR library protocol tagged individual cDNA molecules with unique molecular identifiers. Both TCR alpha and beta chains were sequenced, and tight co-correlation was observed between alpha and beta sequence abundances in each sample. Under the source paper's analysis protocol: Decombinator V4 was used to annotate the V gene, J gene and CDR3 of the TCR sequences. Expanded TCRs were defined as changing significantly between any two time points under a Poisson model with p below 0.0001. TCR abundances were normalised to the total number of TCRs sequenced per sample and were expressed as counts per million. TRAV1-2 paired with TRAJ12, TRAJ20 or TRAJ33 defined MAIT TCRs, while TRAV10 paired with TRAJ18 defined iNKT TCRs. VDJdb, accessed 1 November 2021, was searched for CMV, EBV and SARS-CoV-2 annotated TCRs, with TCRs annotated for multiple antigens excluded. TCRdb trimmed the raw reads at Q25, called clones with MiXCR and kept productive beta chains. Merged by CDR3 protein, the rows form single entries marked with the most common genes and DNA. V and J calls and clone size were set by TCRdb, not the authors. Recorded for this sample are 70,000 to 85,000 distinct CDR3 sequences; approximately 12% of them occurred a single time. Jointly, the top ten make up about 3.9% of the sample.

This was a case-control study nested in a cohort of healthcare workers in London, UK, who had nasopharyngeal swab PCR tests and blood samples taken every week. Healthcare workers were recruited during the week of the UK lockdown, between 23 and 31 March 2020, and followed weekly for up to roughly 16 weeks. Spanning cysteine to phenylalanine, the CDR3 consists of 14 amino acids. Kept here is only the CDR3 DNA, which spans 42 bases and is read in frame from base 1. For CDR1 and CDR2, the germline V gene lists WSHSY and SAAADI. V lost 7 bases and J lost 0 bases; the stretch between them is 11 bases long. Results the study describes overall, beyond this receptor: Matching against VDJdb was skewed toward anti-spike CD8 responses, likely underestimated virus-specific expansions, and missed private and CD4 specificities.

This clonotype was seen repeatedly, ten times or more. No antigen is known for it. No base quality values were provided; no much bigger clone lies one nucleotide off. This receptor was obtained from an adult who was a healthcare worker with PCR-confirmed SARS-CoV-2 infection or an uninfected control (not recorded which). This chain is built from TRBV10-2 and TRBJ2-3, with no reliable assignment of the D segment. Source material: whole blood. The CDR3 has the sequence CASMRASSTDTQYF. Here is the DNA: TGCGCCAGCATGAGAGCGAGTAGCACAGATACGCAGTATTTT.